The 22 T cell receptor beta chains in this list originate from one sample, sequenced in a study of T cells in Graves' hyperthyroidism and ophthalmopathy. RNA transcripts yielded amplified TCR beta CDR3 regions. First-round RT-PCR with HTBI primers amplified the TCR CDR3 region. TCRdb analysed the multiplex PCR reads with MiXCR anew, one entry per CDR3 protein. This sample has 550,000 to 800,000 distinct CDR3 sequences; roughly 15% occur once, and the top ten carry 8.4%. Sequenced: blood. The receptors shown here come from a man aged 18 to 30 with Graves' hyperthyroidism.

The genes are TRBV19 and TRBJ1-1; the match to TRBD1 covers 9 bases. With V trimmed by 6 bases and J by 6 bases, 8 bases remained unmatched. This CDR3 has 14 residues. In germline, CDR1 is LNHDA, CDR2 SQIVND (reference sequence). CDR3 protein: CASRPQGARAEAFF. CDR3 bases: TGTGCCAGTAGACCACAGGGGGCGCGGGCTGAAGCTTTCTTT. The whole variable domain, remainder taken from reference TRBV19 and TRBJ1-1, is DGGITQSPKYLFRKEGQNVTLSCEQNLNHDAMYWYRQDPGQGLRLIYYSQIVNDFQKGDIAEGYSVSREKKESFPLTVTSAQKNPTAFYLCASRPQGARAEAFFGQGTRLTVV.

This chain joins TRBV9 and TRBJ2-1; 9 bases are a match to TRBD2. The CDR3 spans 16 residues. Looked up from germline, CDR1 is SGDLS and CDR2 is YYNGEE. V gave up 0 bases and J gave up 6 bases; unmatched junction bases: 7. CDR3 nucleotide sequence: TGTGCCAGCAGCGTAGATGGCGGGAGGGCCGGCAATGAGCAGTTCTTC. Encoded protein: CASSVDGGRAGNEQFF.

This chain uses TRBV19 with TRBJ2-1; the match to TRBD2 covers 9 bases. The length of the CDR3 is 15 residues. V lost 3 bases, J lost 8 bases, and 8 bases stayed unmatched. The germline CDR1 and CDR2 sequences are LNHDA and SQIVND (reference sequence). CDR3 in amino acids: CASSIGSGRGDEQFF. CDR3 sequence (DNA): TGTGCCAGTAGTATTGGTAGCGGGAGAGGGGATGAGCAGTTCTTC.

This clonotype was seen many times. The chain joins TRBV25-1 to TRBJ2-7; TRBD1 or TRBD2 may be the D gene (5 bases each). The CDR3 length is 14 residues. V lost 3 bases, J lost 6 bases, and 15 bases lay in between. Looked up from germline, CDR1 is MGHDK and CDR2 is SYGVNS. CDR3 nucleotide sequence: TGTGCCAGCAGTGATCCCGGGGCGCCAGCCGAGCAGTACTTC. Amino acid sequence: CASSDPGAPAEQYF.

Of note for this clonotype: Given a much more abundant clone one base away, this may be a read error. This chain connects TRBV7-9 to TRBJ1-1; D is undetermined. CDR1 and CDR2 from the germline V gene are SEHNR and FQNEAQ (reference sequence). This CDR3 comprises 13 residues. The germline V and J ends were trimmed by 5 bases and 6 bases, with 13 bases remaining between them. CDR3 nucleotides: TGTGCCAGCAGCCCAACACAGACCGCTGAAGCTTTCTTT. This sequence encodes CASSPTQTAEAFF.

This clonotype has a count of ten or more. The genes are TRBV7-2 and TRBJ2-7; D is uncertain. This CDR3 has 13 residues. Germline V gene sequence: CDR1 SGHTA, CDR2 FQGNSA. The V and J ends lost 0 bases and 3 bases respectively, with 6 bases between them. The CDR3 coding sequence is TGTGCCAGCAGCTTAGCGCAGAGCTACGAGCAGTACTTC. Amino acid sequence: CASSLAQSYEQYF. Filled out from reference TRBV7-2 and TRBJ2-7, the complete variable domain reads GAGVSQSPSNKVTEKGKDVELRCDPISGHTALYWYRQSLGQGLEFLIYFQGNSAPDKSGLPSDRFSAERTGGSVSTLTIQRTQQEDSAVYLCASSLAQSYEQYFGPGTRLTVT.

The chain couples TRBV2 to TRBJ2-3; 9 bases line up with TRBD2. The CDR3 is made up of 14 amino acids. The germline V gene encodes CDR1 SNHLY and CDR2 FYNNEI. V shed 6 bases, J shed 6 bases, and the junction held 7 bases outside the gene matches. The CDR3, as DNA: TGTGCCAGCAGCAGTAGCGGGAGAATGGATACGCAGTATTTT. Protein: CASSSSGRMDTQYF.

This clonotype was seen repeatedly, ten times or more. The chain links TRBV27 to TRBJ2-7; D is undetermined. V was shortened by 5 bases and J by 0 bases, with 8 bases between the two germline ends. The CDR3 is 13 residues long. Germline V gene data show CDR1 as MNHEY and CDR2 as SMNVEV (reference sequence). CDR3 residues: CASSPSFSYEQYF. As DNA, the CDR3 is TGTGCCAGCAGTCCATCGTTCTCCTACGAGCAGTACTTC.

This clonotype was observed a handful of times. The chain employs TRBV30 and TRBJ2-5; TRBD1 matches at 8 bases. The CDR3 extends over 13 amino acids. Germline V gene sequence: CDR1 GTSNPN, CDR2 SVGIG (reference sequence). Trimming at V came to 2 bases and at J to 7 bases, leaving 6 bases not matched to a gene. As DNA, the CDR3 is TGTGCCTGGAGTACGGACAGGGCGGGGACCCAGTACTTC. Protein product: CAWSTDRAGTQYF.

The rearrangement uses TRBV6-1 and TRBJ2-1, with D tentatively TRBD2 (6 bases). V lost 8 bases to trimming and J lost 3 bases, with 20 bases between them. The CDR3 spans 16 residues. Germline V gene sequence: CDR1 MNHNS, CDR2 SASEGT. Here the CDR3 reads CASPTVCGEFYNEQFF. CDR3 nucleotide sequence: TGTGCCAGCCCCACGGTATGCGGGGAATTCTACAATGAGCAGTTCTTC.

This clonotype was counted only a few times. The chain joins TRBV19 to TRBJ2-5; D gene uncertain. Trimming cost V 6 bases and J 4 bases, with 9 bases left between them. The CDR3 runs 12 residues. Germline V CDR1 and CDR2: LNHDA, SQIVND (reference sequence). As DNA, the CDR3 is TGTGCCAGTAGCAGGCCCCGAGAGACCCAGTACTTC. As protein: CASSRPRETQYF.

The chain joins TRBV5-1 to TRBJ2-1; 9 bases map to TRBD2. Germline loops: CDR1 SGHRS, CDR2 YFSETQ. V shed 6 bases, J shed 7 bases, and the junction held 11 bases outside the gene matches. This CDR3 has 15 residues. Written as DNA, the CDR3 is TGCGCCAGCATAAGAGTAGCGGGAGTGGGGAATGAGCAGTTCTTC. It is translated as CASIRVAGVGNEQFF.

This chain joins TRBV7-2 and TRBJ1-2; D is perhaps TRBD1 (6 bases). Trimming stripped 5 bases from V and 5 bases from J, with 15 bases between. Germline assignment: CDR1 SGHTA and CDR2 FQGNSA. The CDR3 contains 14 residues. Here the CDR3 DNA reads TGTGCCAGCAGCAGCGTATCCGGGACATATGGCTACACCTTC. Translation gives CASSSVSGTYGYTF.

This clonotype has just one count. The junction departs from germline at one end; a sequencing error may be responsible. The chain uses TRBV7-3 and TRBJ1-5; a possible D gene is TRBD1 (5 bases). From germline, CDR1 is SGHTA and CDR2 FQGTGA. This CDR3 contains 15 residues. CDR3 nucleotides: TGCGCCAGCAGCCAAGGGCAGGGAGGTTCGGAGCCCCAGCATTTT. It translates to CASSQGQGGSEPQHF.

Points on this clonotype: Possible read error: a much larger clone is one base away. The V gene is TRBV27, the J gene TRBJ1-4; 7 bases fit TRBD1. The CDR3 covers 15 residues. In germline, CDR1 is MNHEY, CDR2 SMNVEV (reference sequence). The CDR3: CAGSPVRGGGGKLFF. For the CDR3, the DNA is TGTGCCGGCAGTCCCGTTCGAGGGGGCGGTGGAAAACTGTTTTTT.

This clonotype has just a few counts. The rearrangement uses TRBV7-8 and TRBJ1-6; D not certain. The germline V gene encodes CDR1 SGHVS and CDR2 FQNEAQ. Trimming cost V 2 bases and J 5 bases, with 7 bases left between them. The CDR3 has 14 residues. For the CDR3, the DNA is TGTGCCAGCAGCTTAAGGCCTGATAATTCACCCCTCCACTTT. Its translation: CASSLRPDNSPLHF.

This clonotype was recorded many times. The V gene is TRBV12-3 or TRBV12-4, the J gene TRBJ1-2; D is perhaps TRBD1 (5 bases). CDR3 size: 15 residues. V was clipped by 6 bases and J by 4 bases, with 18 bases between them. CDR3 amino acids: CASSPGVGTPYGYTF. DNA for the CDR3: TGTGCCAGCAGCCCCGGGGTAGGGACCCCCTATGGCTACACCTTC.

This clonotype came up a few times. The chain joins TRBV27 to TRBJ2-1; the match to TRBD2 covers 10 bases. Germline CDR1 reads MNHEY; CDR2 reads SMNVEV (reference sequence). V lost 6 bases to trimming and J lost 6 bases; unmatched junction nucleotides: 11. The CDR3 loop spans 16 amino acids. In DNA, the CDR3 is TGTGCCAGCAGCCGACACCTAGCGGGAGTATCCAATGAGCAGTTCTTC. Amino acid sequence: CASSRHLAGVSNEQFF.

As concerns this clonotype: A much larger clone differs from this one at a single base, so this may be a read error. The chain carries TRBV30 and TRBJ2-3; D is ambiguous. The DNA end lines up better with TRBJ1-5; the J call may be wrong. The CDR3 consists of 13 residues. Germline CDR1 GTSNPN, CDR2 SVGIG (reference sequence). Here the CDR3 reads CACRSGSTDTQHF. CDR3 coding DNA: TGTGCCTGCCGTAGCGGGAGCACAGATACGCAGCATTTT.

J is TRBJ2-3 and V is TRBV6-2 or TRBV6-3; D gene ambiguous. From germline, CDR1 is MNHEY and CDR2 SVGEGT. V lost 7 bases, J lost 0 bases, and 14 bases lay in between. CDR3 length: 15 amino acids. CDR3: CASIPAVVSTDTQYF. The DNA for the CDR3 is TGTGCCAGCATTCCTGCGGTGGTTAGCACAGATACGCAGTATTTT.

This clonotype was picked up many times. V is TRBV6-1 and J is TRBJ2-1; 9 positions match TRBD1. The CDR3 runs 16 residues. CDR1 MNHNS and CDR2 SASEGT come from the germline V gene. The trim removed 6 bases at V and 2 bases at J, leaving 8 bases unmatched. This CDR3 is CASSPGTGLTYNEQFF. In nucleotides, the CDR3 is TGTGCCAGCAGCCCCGGGACAGGGCTTACCTACAATGAGCAGTTCTTC.

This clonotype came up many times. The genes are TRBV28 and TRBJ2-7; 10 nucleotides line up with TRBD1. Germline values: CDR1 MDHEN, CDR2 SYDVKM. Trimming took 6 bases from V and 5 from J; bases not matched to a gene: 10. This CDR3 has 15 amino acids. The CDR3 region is CASRPLGTGVHEQYF. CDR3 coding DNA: TGTGCCAGCAGGCCTCTCGGGACAGGGGTCCACGAGCAGTACTTC.